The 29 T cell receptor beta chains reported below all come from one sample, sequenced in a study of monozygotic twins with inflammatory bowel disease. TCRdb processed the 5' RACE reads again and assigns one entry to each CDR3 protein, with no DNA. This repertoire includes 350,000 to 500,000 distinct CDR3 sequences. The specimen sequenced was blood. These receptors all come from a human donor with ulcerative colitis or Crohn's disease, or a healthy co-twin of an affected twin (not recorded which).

The CDR3 loop reads CASRWDSGANVLTF. The chain is built from TRBV28 and TRBJ2-6. CDR1 is MDHEN, CDR2 SYDVKM, per germline. The CDR3 contains 14 residues.

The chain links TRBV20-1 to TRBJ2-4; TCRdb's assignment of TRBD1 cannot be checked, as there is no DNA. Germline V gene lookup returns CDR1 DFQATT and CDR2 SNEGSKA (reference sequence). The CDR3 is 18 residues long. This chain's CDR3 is CSASPPMTGGTAKNIQYF.

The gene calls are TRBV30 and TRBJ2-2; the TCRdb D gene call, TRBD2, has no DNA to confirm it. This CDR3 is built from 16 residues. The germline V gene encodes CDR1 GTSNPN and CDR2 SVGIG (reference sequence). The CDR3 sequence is CAWNLAGVTGTGELFF.

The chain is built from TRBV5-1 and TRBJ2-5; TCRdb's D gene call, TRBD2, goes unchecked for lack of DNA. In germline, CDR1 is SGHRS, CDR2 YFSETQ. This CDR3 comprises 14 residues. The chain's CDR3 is CASSLDGQSGTQYF. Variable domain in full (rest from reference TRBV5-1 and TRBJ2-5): KAGVTQTPRYLIKTRGQQVTLSCSPISGHRSVSWYQQTPGQGLQFLFEYFSETQRNKGNFPGRFSGRQFSNSRSEMNVSTLELGDSALYLCASSLDGQSGTQYFGPGTRLLVL.

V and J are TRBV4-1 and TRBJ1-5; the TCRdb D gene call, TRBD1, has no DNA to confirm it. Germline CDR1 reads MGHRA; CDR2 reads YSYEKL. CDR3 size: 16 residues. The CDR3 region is CASSQVWDRGNQPQHF.

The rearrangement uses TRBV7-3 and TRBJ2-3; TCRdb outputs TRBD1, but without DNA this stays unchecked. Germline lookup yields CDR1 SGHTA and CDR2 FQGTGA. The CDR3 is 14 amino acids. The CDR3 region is CASSSGGAGVTQYF. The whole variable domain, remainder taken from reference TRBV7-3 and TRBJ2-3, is GAGVSQTPSNKVTEKGKYVELRCDPISGHTALYWYRQSLGQGPEFLIYFQGTGAADDSGLPNDRFFAVRPEGSVSTLKIQRTERGDSAVYLCASSSGGAGVTQYFGPGTRLTVL.

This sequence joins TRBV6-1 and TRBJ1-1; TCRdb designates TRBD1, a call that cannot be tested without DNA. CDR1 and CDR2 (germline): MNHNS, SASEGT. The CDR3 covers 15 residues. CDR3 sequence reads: CASTKQPGVDTEAFF.

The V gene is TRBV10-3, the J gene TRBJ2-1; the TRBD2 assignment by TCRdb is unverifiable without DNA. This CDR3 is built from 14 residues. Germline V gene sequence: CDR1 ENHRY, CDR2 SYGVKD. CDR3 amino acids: CAISPGLADNEQFF.

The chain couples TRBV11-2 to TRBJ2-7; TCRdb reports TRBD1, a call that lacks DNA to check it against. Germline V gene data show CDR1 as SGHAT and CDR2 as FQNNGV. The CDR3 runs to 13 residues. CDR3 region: CASSPGPIYEQYF.

The CDR3 reads CASSSSTGGSGNTIYF. The J gene is TRBJ1-3, the V gene TRBV2; the D gene TCRdb calls, TRBD1, cannot be checked with no DNA. CDR3 length: 16 residues. Germline loops: CDR1 SNHLY, CDR2 FYNNEI.

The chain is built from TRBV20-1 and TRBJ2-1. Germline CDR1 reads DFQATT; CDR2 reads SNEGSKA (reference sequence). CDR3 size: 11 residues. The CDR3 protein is CSAVGSNEQFF.

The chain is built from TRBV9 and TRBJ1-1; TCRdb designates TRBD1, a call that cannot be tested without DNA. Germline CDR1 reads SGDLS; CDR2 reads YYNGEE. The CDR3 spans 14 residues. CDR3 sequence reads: CASSVGGERSEAFF.

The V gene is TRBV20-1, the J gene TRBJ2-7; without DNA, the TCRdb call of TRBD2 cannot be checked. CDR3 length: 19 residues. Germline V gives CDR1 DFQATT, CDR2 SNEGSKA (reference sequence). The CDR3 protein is CSARDLGTSGGPAHSEQYF.

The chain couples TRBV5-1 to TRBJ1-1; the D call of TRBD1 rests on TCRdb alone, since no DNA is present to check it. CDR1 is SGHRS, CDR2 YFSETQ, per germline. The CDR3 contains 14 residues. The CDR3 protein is CASSYQGVNTEAFF.

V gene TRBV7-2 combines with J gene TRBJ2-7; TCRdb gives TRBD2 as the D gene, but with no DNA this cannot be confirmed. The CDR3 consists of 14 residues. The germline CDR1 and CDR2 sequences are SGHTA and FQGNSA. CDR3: CASTPAGVVYEQYF.

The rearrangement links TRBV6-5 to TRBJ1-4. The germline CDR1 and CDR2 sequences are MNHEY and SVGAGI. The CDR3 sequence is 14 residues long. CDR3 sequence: CASSYTAINEKLFF.

The CDR3 region is CASSIDRGPYNEQFF. The chain links TRBV19 to TRBJ2-1; TCRdb returns TRBD1, unconfirmable since there is no DNA. Germline CDR1 and CDR2: LNHDA and SQIVND (reference sequence). The CDR3 extends over 15 amino acids.

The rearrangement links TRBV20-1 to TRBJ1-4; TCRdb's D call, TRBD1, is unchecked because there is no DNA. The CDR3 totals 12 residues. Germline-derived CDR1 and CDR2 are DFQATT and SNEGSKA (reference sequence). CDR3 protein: CSTGHLNEKLFF.

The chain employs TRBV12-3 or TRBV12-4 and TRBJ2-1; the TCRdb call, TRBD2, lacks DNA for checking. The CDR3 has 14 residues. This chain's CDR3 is CASSLRAPYNEQFF.

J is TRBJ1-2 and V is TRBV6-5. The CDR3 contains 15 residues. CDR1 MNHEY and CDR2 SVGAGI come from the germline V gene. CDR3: CASSYNNAGNYGYTF.

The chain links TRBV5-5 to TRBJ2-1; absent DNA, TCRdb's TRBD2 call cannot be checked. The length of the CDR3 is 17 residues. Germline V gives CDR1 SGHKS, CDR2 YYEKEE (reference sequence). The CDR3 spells CASSKNGMGLSYNEQFF.

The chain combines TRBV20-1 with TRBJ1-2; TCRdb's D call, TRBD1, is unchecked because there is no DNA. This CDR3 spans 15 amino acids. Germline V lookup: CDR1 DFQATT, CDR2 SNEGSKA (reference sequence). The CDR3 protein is CSARAQPDIYYGYTF.

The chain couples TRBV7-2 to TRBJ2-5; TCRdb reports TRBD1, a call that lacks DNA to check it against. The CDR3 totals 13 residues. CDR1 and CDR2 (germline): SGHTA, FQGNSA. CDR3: CASRTGPRETQYF.

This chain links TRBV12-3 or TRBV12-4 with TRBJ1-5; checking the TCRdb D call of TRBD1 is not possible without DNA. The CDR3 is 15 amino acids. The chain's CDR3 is CASSPQGQLNQPQHF.

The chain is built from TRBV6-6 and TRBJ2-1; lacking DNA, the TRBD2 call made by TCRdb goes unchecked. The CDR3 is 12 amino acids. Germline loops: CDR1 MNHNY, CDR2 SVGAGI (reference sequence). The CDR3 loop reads CASDRTVGEQFF.

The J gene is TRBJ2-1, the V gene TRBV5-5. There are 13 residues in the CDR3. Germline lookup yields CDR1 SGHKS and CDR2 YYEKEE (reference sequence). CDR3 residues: CASSLQENHEQFF.

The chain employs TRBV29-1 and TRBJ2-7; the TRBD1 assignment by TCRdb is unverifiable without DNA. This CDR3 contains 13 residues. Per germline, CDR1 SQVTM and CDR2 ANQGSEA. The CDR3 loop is CSASGQGVGEQYF.

CDR3 in amino acids: CSVTRDRGSKNIQYF. The chain has TRBV29-1 and TRBJ2-4; as DNA is missing, the TRBD1 call by TCRdb cannot be tested. The CDR3 sequence is 15 residues long. Looked up from germline, CDR1 is SQVTM and CDR2 is ANQGSEA. The full variable domain, completed using reference TRBV29-1 and TRBJ2-4, is SAVISQKPSRDICQRGTSLTIQCQVDSQVTMMFWYRQQPGQSLTLIATANQGSEATYESGFVIDKFPISRPNLTFSTLTVSNMSPEDSSIYLCSVTRDRGSKNIQYFGAGTRLSVL.

This CDR3 is CSSPRGTLNTEAFF. V gene TRBV20-1 combines with J gene TRBJ1-1; TCRdb names TRBD1, which stays unverified in the absence of DNA. CDR1 is DFQATT, CDR2 SNEGSKA, per germline (reference sequence). This CDR3 comprises 14 residues.